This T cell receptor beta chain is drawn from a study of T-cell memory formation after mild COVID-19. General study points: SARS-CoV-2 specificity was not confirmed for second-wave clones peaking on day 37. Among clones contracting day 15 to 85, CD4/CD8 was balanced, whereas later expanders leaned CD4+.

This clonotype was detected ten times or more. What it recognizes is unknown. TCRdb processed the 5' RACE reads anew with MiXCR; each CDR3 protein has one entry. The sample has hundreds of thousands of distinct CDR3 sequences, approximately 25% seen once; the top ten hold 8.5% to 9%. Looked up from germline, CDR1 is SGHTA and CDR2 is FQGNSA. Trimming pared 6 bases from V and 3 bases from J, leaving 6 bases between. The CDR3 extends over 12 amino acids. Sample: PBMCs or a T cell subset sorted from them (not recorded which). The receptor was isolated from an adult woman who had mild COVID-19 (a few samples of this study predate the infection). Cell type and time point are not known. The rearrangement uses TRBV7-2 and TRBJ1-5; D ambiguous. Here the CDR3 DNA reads TGTGCCAGCAGTGACTTCAATCAGCCCCAGCATTTT. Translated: CASSDFNQPQHF.